This passage covers 28 T cell receptor beta chains from one sample sequenced in a study of cytomegalovirus exposure and HLA in healthy donors. The PCR made use of 60 Vbeta and 13 Jbeta primers. The repertoire was sequenced with immunoSEQ multiplex PCR; TCRdb's copy has only in-frame clones and lacks some. Among 200,000 to 250,000 clones listed, about 80% were seen once. Input material: PBMCs. These receptors all come from a woman aged 40-49 years in good health and CMV-seronegative.

The chain couples TRBV2 to TRBJ1-6, with TRBD1 matching over 7 bases. Trimming cost V 9 bases and J 4 bases; bases outside gene matches: 18. Germline-derived CDR1 and CDR2 are SNHLY and FYNNEI. The CDR3 length is 18 residues. The CDR3 DNA reads as TGTGCCAGTAGCGGAGACAGGGTCATGGGGGGATATAATTCACCCCTCCACTTT. Amino acid sequence: CASSGDRVMGGYNSPLHF.

V gene TRBV6-1 combines with J gene TRBJ1-5, with D unresolved. The CDR3 covers 14 residues. Germline-derived CDR1 and CDR2 are MNHNS and SASEGT. Trimming removed 2 bases at V and 2 bases at J, with 7 bases between. The CDR3 is CASSELTGNQPQHF. Here the CDR3 DNA reads TGTGCCAGCAGTGAATTAACGGGCAATCAGCCCCAGCATTTT.

The chain uses TRBV13 and TRBJ1-1; possible D gene TRBD1, 5 bases. Between the trimmed V and J ends, which lost 5 bases and 1 base, there was a span of 8 bases. The CDR3 totals 13 residues. Per germline, CDR1 PRHDT and CDR2 FYEKMQ (reference sequence). The CDR3 coding sequence is TGTGCCAGCAGCAACACAGGGAACACTGAAGCTTTCTTT. Translating it yields CASSNTGNTEAFF.

The CDR3 region is CASSSPTSGGQGDTQYF. The CDR3 nucleotides read TGCGCCAGCAGCTCCCCGACTAGCGGGGGCCAGGGAGATACGCAGTATTTT. V and J are TRBV5-1 and TRBJ2-3, with 12 bases fitting TRBD2. The CDR3 is 17 amino acids. With 3 bases clipped from V and 5 bases from J, the junction kept 10 bases outside the gene matches. Looked up from germline, CDR1 is SGHRS and CDR2 is YFSETQ.

About this clone itself: The junction and the germline gene differ at one end; a read error may be behind it. V usage is TRBV7-7 and J usage is TRBJ2-5; 9 bases are a match to TRBD2. This CDR3 region has 16 residues. Germline V gives CDR1 SSHAT, CDR2 FNYEAQ (reference sequence). In nucleotides, the CDR3 is TGTGCTAGCAGCTCCGTGGGACTAGCAGGGGGAGAGACCCAGTACTTC. As protein: CASSSVGLAGGETQYF.

The chain has TRBV10-3 and TRBJ1-1, with TRBD1 matching over 7 bases. CDR1 is ENHRY and CDR2 is SYGVKD in the germline V gene. J gave up 8 bases and V 3 bases, and 9 bases lay outside the gene matches. The CDR3 spans 14 residues. CDR3 nucleotides: TGTGCCATCAGTGACCCGAAACAGGGGCGGGAAGCTTTCTTT. As protein: CAISDPKQGREAFF.

The sample holds a few counts of this clone. This sequence joins TRBV18 and TRBJ1-1, with TRBD1 as a possible D gene (5 bases). V lost 5 bases to trimming and J lost 1 base, with 8 bases between them. Germline CDR1 and CDR2: KGHSH and LQKENI. The length of the CDR3 is 13 residues. The CDR3 sequence is CASSATENTEAFF. CDR3 coding DNA: TGTGCCAGCTCAGCGACAGAGAACACTGAAGCTTTCTTT.

V gene TRBV1 combines with J gene TRBJ1-1. TRBV1 is marked as a pseudogene. The CDR3 is made up of 14 amino acids. CDR3 nucleotides: TGCACCAGCAGCCGAGGACTAAGGGGCACTGAAGCTTTCTTT. Encoded protein: CTSSRGLRGTEAFF.

The CDR3 DNA is TGTGCCATCGGCCGGGACAGGGTTTCGGACACCATATATTTT. Its translation is CAIGRDRVSDTIYF. The chain couples TRBV10-3 to TRBJ1-3; TRBD1 matches 9 bases. This CDR3 comprises 14 residues. Germline V lookup: CDR1 ENHRY, CDR2 SYGVKD. Germline trimming cut 8 bases from V and 8 bases from J; bases unmatched to any gene: 10.

V and J are TRBV5-1 and TRBJ2-5; D might be TRBD1 (5 bases). The closer fit of TRBJ2-7 to the DNA end suggests the J call may be wrong. The CDR3 contains 16 residues. Germline V lookup: CDR1 SGHRS, CDR2 YFSETQ. This chain's CDR3 is CASSLAGTGGTYEQYF. CDR3 sequence (DNA): TGCGCCAGCAGCTTGGCCGGTACAGGTGGTACCTACGAGCAGTACTTC.

This sequence joins TRBV21-1 and TRBJ2-7; the D call of TRBD1 is as the table states it, not checked on the DNA. TRBV21-1 is noted as a pseudogene. The CDR3 is 15 amino acids. CDR3 sequence (DNA): TGTGCCAGCATCACCCCTTTAGGGGCTTCCTACGAGCAGTACTTC. Encoded protein: CASITPLGASYEQYF.

The gene calls are TRBV18 and TRBJ2-2; perhaps TRBD1 as D (6 bases). Germline loops: CDR1 KGHSH, CDR2 LQKENI. The ends were cut back, 3 bases at V and 4 bases at J, with 18 bases in the middle. The CDR3 has 17 amino acids. The CDR3 reads CASSPYGRGHSTGELFF. CDR3 DNA sequence: TGTGCCAGCTCACCGTATGGCAGGGGCCACTCCACCGGGGAGCTGTTTTTT.

The CDR3 protein is CASSQVIGQPQHF. Here the CDR3 DNA reads TGCGCCAGCAGCCAAGTTATCGGTCAGCCCCAGCATTTT. The J gene is TRBJ1-5, the V gene TRBV4-3; the D is unclear. The germline V gene has CDR1 LGHNA and CDR2 YSLEER. The CDR3 length is 13 residues. The V gene lost 1 base and the J gene lost 6 bases, with 7 bases spanning the gap.

The sample holds many counts of this clone. One end of the junction varies from germline; a read error may be responsible. The genes are TRBV7-2 and TRBJ2-1, with TRBD1 as a possible D gene (5 bases). This CDR3 contains 14 residues. In germline, CDR1 is SGHTA, CDR2 FQGNSA. For the CDR3, the DNA is TGTGCCAGCAGCCCACGACAGAGGATGAGCAGTTCGATCTTC. This gives the protein CASSPRQRMSSSIF.

This chain joins TRBV28 and TRBJ1-2, with D maybe TRBD1 (6 bases). This CDR3 comprises 14 residues. The ends were cut back, 8 bases at V and 4 bases at J, with 17 bases in the middle. Germline CDR1 reads MDHEN; CDR2 reads SYDVKM. This CDR3 reads CASVESRGFYGYTF. The CDR3 coding sequence is TGTGCCAGCGTAGAGTCCAGGGGCTTCTATGGCTACACCTTC.

V usage is TRBV18 and J usage is TRBJ2-2; TRBD1 is a possible D gene (6 bases). The CDR3 is made up of 14 amino acids. Trimming cost V 6 bases and J 1 base, with 9 bases left between them. In germline, CDR1 is KGHSH, CDR2 LQKENI. CDR3: CASSEGVNTGELFF. The CDR3 nucleotides are TGTGCCAGCTCCGAGGGGGTGAACACCGGGGAGCTGTTTTTT.

The chain carries TRBV14 and TRBJ1-3; D is uncertain. CDR1 and CDR2 from the germline V gene are SGHDN and FVKESK. This CDR3 has 13 residues. V dropped 4 bases and J dropped 0 bases, with 4 bases sitting between them. The CDR3 protein is CASSLNSGNTIYF. CDR3 nucleotides: TGTGCCAGCAGCCTCAACTCTGGAAACACCATATATTTT.

This clone has just a few counts. The V call is TRBV7-9, the J call TRBJ1-1; TRBD1 aligns across 7 bases. From germline, CDR1 is SEHNR and CDR2 FQNEAQ (reference sequence). After removal of 5 bases from V and 1 base from J, the junction contained 4 bases not matched to a gene. The CDR3 contains 14 residues. Here the CDR3 DNA reads TGTGCCAGCAGCGCTCAGGGGGGGAACACTGAAGCTTTCTTT. Translation: CASSAQGGNTEAFF. Based on the CDR3 plus reference TRBV7-9 and TRBJ1-1, the full variable domain is DTGVSQNPRHKITKRGQNVTFRCDPISEHNRLYWYRQTLGQGPEFLTYFQNEAQLEKSRLLSDRFSAERPKGSFSTLEIQRTEQGDSAMYLCASSAQGGNTEAFFGQGTRLTVV.

This chain uses TRBV4-2 with TRBJ2-7, with 7 bases matching TRBD2. V was pared by 6 bases and J by 7 bases, with 15 bases of the junction left unmatched. Per the germline V gene, CDR1 is LGHNA and CDR2 is YNFKEQ. There are 15 residues in the CDR3. DNA for the CDR3: TGTGCCAGCAGTAAAAGCGGGGCCGTTTCGGGGGAGCAGTACTTC. The encoded protein is CASSKSGAVSGEQYF.

The J gene is TRBJ2-5, the V gene TRBV7-3; no clear D. The CDR3 loop spans 13 amino acids. V lost 0 bases and J 2 bases, leaving 4 bases between the germline ends. The germline V gene encodes CDR1 SGHTA and CDR2 FQGTGA. The CDR3 DNA reads TGTGCCAGCAGCTTAACCCGTCAAGAGACCCAGTACTTC. Translating gives CASSLTRQETQYF.

J is TRBJ2-5 and V is TRBV7-9; 8 nucleotides line up with TRBD1. Trimming took 5 bases from V and 1 from J; bases not matched to a gene: 6. The CDR3 consists of 15 residues. Germline V lookup: CDR1 SEHNR, CDR2 FQNEAQ (reference sequence). CDR3 sequence reads: CASSNRQGTQETQYF. CDR3 bases: TGTGCCAGCAGCAACCGACAGGGGACCCAAGAGACCCAGTACTTC.

V gene TRBV2 combines with J gene TRBJ1-2; possibly TRBD1 for D (6 bases). Deletions cut 7 bases from V and 4 bases from J, with 16 bases between. The germline CDR1 and CDR2 sequences are SNHLY and FYNNEI. The CDR3 runs to 14 residues. CDR3 sequence reads: CASTAGASRYGYTF. Here the CDR3 DNA reads TGTGCCAGCACGGCAGGGGCATCCCGCTATGGCTACACCTTC. Variable domain in full (rest from reference TRBV2 and TRBJ1-2): EPEVTQTPSHQVTQMGQEVILRCVPISNHLYFYWYRQILGQKVEFLVSFYNNEISEKSEIFDDQFSVERPDGSNFTLKIRSTKLEDSAMYFCASTAGASRYGYTFGSGTRLTVV.

The rearrangement links TRBV5-1 to TRBJ1-2; TRBD1 might be the D (6 bases). V was clipped by 0 bases and J by 7 bases, with 13 bases between them. There are 14 residues in the CDR3. The germline CDR1 and CDR2 sequences are SGHRS and YFSETQ. As DNA, the CDR3 is TGCGCCAGCAGCTTGGTAGCAGGGGCGGGTGGCTACACCTTC. Amino acids: CASSLVAGAGGYTF.

The chain joins TRBV19 to TRBJ1-1; 11 bases agree with TRBD1. The CDR3 runs 17 residues. CDR1 LNHDA and CDR2 SQIVND come from the germline V gene (reference sequence). The V gene end was trimmed by 10 bases and the J gene end by 1 base; junction bases not matched to a gene: 14. CDR3 protein: CATAFLTGTGGNTEAFF. The CDR3 nucleotides are TGTGCCACCGCCTTCTTAACCGGGACAGGGGGGAACACTGAAGCTTTCTTT.

The J gene is TRBJ2-7, the V gene TRBV4-1; weak D call: TRBD1 (6 bases). This CDR3 has 14 residues. V was cut by 3 bases and J by 3 bases, with 12 bases left in between. Germline V lookup: CDR1 MGHRA, CDR2 YSYEKL. The CDR3 is CASSQDDRFYEQYF. In nucleotides, the CDR3 is TGCGCCAGCAGCCAGGACGACAGGTTCTACGAGCAGTACTTC.

This clone was counted a few times. CDR3 in DNA: TGTGCCAGCAGTGCTGACAGGGGAAGAAATCAGCCCCAGCATTTT. Residues: CASSADRGRNQPQHF. The V and J genes are TRBV6-1 and TRBJ1-5; TRBD1 agrees at 8 bases. From germline, CDR1 is MNHNS and CDR2 SASEGT. Germline trimming cut 4 bases from V and 4 bases from J; bases unmatched to any gene: 6. CDR3 size: 15 residues.

This clone occurred a few times. The rearrangement joins TRBV6-5 to TRBJ1-1; possibly TRBD1 for D (5 bases). Looked up from germline, CDR1 is MNHEY and CDR2 is SVGAGI. The CDR3 contains 16 residues. V was cut by 0 bases and J by 1 base, with 12 bases left in between. The chain's CDR3 is CASSYSGLFGNTEAFF. The CDR3 DNA is TGTGCCAGCAGTTACTCGGGACTGTTTGGGAACACTGAAGCTTTCTTT.

This clone was counted once. A junction end diverges from the germline sequence, so it may reflect a read error. The chain combines TRBV29-1 with TRBJ2-1, with 8 bases lining up with TRBD2. The germline V gene encodes CDR1 SQVTM and CDR2 ANQGSEA. The CDR3 contains 14 residues. The CDR3 sequence is CSVLGLASFNEQFF. The CDR3 DNA reads TGCAGCGTTCTTGGACTAGCATCCTTCAATGAGCAGTTCTTC.